One and the same sample provided the 25 T cell receptor beta chains below, sequenced in a study of OX40 agonist ivuxolimab in advanced cancers. TCRdb's copy holds only in-frame clones and misses some; the assay was immunoSEQ multiplex PCR. The table has 50,000 to 75,000 clones, 80% to 90% seen once. Here the sequenced sample was CD4+ or CD8+ T cells sorted from blood, taken in a trial of the OX40 agonist ivuxolimab. These receptors originate from an adult with an advanced solid tumor such as melanoma, head and neck, liver or kidney cancer.

The chain has TRBV30 and TRBJ2-1; 9 bases fit TRBD1. CDR3 length: 18 amino acids. With V trimmed by 5 bases and J by 0 bases, 14 bases remained unmatched. Germline lookup yields CDR1 GTSNPN and CDR2 SVGIG (reference sequence). The CDR3 nucleotides read TGTGCCTGGGGGGGACAGGGAGCCCCCCCAAGCTCCTACAATGAGCAGTTCTTC. This gives the protein CAWGGQGAPPSSYNEQFF.

In DNA, the CDR3 is TGTGCCAGCAGCCAGGGCAGGACGGGGTATGAAAAACTGTTTTTT. Translation gives CASSQGRTGYEKLFF. The chain joins TRBV28 to TRBJ1-4, with D tentatively TRBD1 (5 bases). The germline V gene encodes CDR1 MDHEN and CDR2 SYDVKM. V gave up 6 bases and J gave up 6 bases, with 17 bases separating them. The CDR3 runs to 15 residues.

The chain links TRBV7-6 to TRBJ1-1, with 11 bases that match TRBD1. The CDR3 loop spans 16 amino acids. CDR1 SGHVS and CDR2 FNYEAQ come from the germline V gene. With V trimmed by 0 bases and J by 8 bases, 8 bases remained unmatched. The CDR3 reads CASSLAAGGTGGEAFF. For the CDR3, the DNA is TGTGCCAGCAGCTTAGCCGCAGGAGGGACAGGGGGAGAAGCTTTCTTT.

The rearrangement joins TRBV5-1 to TRBJ2-7; TRBD1 aligns across 8 bases. Trimming cost V 0 bases and J 6 bases; bases outside gene matches: 5. Germline V gives CDR1 SGHRS, CDR2 YFSETQ. The CDR3 extends over 14 amino acids. The CDR3 sequence is CASSLGGTGTEQYF. The CDR3 DNA follows: TGCGCCAGCAGCTTGGGTGGGACAGGAACCGAGCAGTACTTC.

This chain joins TRBV11-2 and TRBJ2-3; 12 nucleotides agree with TRBD2. V trimming: 5 bases; J trimming: 1 base; junction bases outside the gene matches: 4. CDR3 length equals 16 residues. CDR1 and CDR2 from the germline V gene are SGHAT and FQNNGV. CDR3 sequence: CASSTRLAGGTDTQYF. The CDR3, as DNA: TGTGCCAGCAGCACCCGACTAGCGGGGGGCACAGATACGCAGTATTTT.

The chain couples TRBV19 to TRBJ1-5; TRBD1 matches 7 bases. Germline CDR1 LNHDA, CDR2 SQIVND (reference sequence). Trimming cost V 4 bases and J 5 bases; bases outside gene matches: 5. The CDR3 covers 14 residues. This CDR3 reads CASSTGQNYQPQHF. The CDR3 region has the DNA TGTGCCAGTAGTACGGGACAGAATTATCAGCCCCAGCATTTT.

This chain connects TRBV6-4 to TRBJ2-7; 7 nucleotides align to TRBD1. V was pared by 4 bases and J by 0 bases, with 9 bases of the junction left unmatched. Germline V CDR1 and CDR2: MRHNA, SNTAGT. This CDR3 is 16 amino acids long. The CDR3 nucleotides are TGTGCCAGCAGTGCAACGGCGACAGGGAGCTCCTACGAGCAGTACTTC. Amino acids: CASSATATGSSYEQYF.

The V gene is TRBV19, the J gene TRBJ2-3; D possibly corresponds to TRBD2 (6 bases). V lost 5 bases to trimming and J lost 0 bases, with 12 bases between them. CDR3 size: 15 residues. The V gene's germline CDR1 is LNHDA and CDR2 SQIVND (reference sequence). The CDR3 here is CASSPLARSTDTQYF. The CDR3 coding sequence is TGTGCCAGTAGTCCTCTAGCGCGAAGCACAGATACGCAGTATTTT. The entire variable domain, with the rest obtained from reference TRBV19 and TRBJ2-3, is as follows: DGGITQSPKYLFRKEGQNVTLSCEQNLNHDAMYWYRQDPGQGLRLIYYSQIVNDFQKGDIAEGYSVSREKKESFPLTVTSAQKNPTAFYLCASSPLARSTDTQYFGPGTRLTVL.

The rearrangement joins TRBV5-6 to TRBJ1-1, with 10 bases that match TRBD1. The V gene's germline CDR1 is SGHDT and CDR2 YYEEEE. The CDR3 sequence is 15 residues long. J lost 1 base, V lost 3 bases, and 3 bases had no gene match. The CDR3 is CASSSGTGANTEAFF. CDR3 nucleotides: TGTGCCAGCAGCTCGGGGACAGGGGCGAACACTGAAGCTTTCTTT.

The J gene is TRBJ1-5, the V gene TRBV5-1; D might be TRBD1 (5 bases). Trimming shortened V by 4 bases and J by 0 bases, and 11 bases separated the two germline ends. Germline values: CDR1 SGHRS, CDR2 YFSETQ. This CDR3 contains 15 residues. The CDR3 coding sequence is TGCGCCAGCAGCCCGCGGGGCCTTAGCAATCAGCCCCAGCATTTT. Its translation is CASSPRGLSNQPQHF.

The V call is TRBV30, the J call TRBJ1-2, with D maybe TRBD1 (5 bases). Germline V CDR1 and CDR2: GTSNPN, SVGIG (reference sequence). V gave up 5 bases and J gave up 0 bases, with 16 bases separating them. There are 15 residues in the CDR3. The CDR3 nucleotides are TGTGCCTGGGGCCTTCGGGACCTTCCTAACTATGGCTACACCTTC. This translates into CAWGLRDLPNYGYTF.

This sequence joins TRBV29-1 and TRBJ1-2; D gene ambiguous. Trimming left V 4 bases short and J 3 bases short, with 15 bases between. CDR3 length equals 14 residues. Germline-derived CDR1 and CDR2 are SQVTM and ANQGSEA. CDR3 protein: CSVVTGSIYYGYTF. CDR3 sequence (DNA): TGCAGCGTTGTGACGGGCTCCATATACTATGGCTACACCTTC. The variable domain in full, completed from reference TRBV29-1 and TRBJ1-2, reads SAVISQKPSRDICQRGTSLTIQCQVDSQVTMMFWYRQQPGQSLTLIATANQGSEATYESGFVIDKFPISRPNLTFSTLTVSNMSPEDSSIYLCSVVTGSIYYGYTFGSGTRLTVV.

The chain employs TRBV15 and TRBJ2-1, with D possibly matching TRBD2 (5 bases). The CDR3 length is 16 residues. The V gene's germline CDR1 is LNHNV and CDR2 YYDKDF (reference sequence). V lost 5 bases to trimming and J lost 0 bases, with 14 bases between them. CDR3 bases: TGTGCCACCAGCGTCGGACTCTCAAGCTCCTACAATGAGCAGTTCTTC. This translates into CATSVGLSSSYNEQFF.

The chain links TRBV4-1 to TRBJ2-7; D not certain. The CDR3 loop spans 14 amino acids. V was cut by 0 bases and J by 2 bases, with 8 bases left in between. Germline V gene data show CDR1 as MGHRA and CDR2 as YSYEKL. Written as DNA, the CDR3 is TGCGCCAGCAGCCAAGAAAGGTTCACCTACGAGCAGTACTTC. It yields the protein CASSQERFTYEQYF.

The rearrangement uses TRBV6-4 and TRBJ2-2; D is possibly TRBD1 (6 bases). The CDR3 sequence is 14 residues long. Germline CDR1 is MRHNA and CDR2 is SNTAGT. The V end was cut by 10 bases, the J end by 6 bases, with 18 bases between. The CDR3 sequence is CATKQGTLSGELFF. CDR3 nucleotide sequence: TGTGCCACTAAACAGGGTACTTTATCCGGGGAGCTGTTTTTT.

The chain carries TRBV28 and TRBJ2-3; D gene unclear. There are 13 residues in the CDR3. V lost 5 bases and J 0 bases, leaving 6 bases between the germline ends. Germline values: CDR1 MDHEN, CDR2 SYDVKM. The CDR3 DNA follows: TGTGCCAGCAGTCTCGACAGCACAGATACGCAGTATTTT. It codes for CASSLDSTDTQYF.

The rearrangement uses TRBV7-8 and TRBJ2-3, with unresolved D. This CDR3 region has 14 residues. Trimming shortened V by 1 base and J by 4 bases, and 9 bases separated the two germline ends. Germline CDR1 and CDR2: SGHVS and FQNEAQ. The DNA of the CDR3 is TGTGCCAGCAGCTTAGGTGGAAACCCAGATACGCAGTATTTT. This translates into CASSLGGNPDTQYF.

The J gene is TRBJ1-5, the V gene TRBV6-5; D is possibly TRBD1 (5 bases). Trimming removed 7 bases from V and 2 bases from J, with 12 bases in between. The CDR3 consists of 14 residues. The V gene's germline CDR1 is MNHEY and CDR2 SVGAGI. CDR3 amino acids: CASTPGVGNQPQHF. In DNA, the CDR3 is TGTGCCAGCACCCCGGGGGTTGGCAATCAGCCCCAGCATTTT.

CDR3 region: CASSLAGGAQYF. The CDR3 nucleotides read TGCGCCAGCAGCTTGGCCGGGGGAGCCCAGTACTTC. The chain links TRBV5-1 to TRBJ2-5, with a possible D match to TRBD2 (6 bases). Germline values: CDR1 SGHRS, CDR2 YFSETQ. This CDR3 has 12 residues. V was shortened by 0 bases and J by 9 bases, with 9 bases between the two germline ends. The whole variable domain, remainder taken from reference TRBV5-1 and TRBJ2-5, is KAGVTQTPRYLIKTRGQQVTLSCSPISGHRSVSWYQQTPGQGLQFLFEYFSETQRNKGNFPGRFSGRQFSNSRSEMNVSTLELGDSALYLCASSLAGGAQYFGPGTRLLVL.

The chain combines TRBV11-2 with TRBJ1-4, with 7 bases aligning to TRBD1. The germline V gene encodes CDR1 SGHAT and CDR2 FQNNGV. V gave up 0 bases and J gave up 2 bases; unmatched junction bases: 0. This CDR3 comprises 15 residues. CDR3 in DNA: TGTGCCAGCAGCTTAGAACAGGGGACTAATGAAAAACTGTTTTTT. It translates to CASSLEQGTNEKLFF.

This clone has more than one count but fewer than ten. In DNA, the CDR3 is TGCGCCAGCAGCCAAGATTACCCAGGGGGTTACTATGGCTACACCTTC. It translates to CASSQDYPGGYYGYTF. The chain employs TRBV4-3 and TRBJ1-2; the match to TRBD1 covers 7 bases. V trimming: 0 bases; J trimming: 3 bases; junction bases outside the gene matches: 7. CDR1 is LGHNA and CDR2 is YSLEER in the germline V gene. The CDR3 covers 16 residues.

V is TRBV19 and J is TRBJ2-7, with D perhaps assigned TRBD1 or TRBD2 (5 bases each). Germline-derived CDR1 and CDR2 are LNHDA and SQIVND (reference sequence). The CDR3 totals 15 residues. Trimming shortened V by 3 bases and J by 3 bases, and 15 bases separated the two germline ends. This chain's CDR3 is CASSIGATPIYEQYF. CDR3 in DNA: TGTGCCAGTAGTATCGGGGCTACTCCTATCTACGAGCAGTACTTC.

The chain links TRBV4-3 to TRBJ1-3; D is unresolved. The CDR3 length is 16 residues. Trimming took 0 bases from V and 0 from J, leaving 9 bases between them. Germline values: CDR1 LGHNA, CDR2 YSLEER. CDR3 DNA: TGCGCCAGCAGCCAAGAGGCCAGTCCCTCTGGAAACACCATATATTTT. Its translation is CASSQEASPSGNTIYF.

The DNA of the CDR3 is TGTGCCAGCAGTGAAGCGCTGGAGGGTTGGGCTGAAGCTTTCTTT. Protein sequence: CASSEALEGWAEAFF. This rearrangement joins TRBV6-1 to TRBJ1-1; D remains unclear. Germline lookup yields CDR1 MNHNS and CDR2 SASEGT. CDR3 size: 15 residues. V was shortened by 0 bases and J by 6 bases, with 14 bases between the two germline ends.

The chain carries TRBV18 and TRBJ2-5, with a tentative D call TRBD1 (5 bases). V shed 3 bases and J shed 4 bases, with 9 bases lying between them. The CDR3 consists of 13 residues. Germline V gene lookup returns CDR1 KGHSH and CDR2 LQKENI. CDR3 in DNA: TGTGCCAGCTCACCTGTGGGGCGAGAGACCCAGTACTTC. It specifies CASSPVGRETQYF.